The 4 T cell receptor beta chains listed next were all sequenced from one sample in a study of blood T cell repertoires in COVID-19. Assay: immunoSEQ multiplex PCR; the TCRdb copy retains only in-frame clones and omits some. The sample has around 170,000 clones; under 90% are singletons. Sequencing was performed on PBMCs or T cells enriched from blood (not recorded which). The receptors derive from a man in his fifties who had recovered from COVID-19.

The gene calls are TRBV3-1 (or the pseudogene TRBV3-2) and TRBJ1-1; D uncertain. This CDR3 contains 13 residues. With 4 bases removed from V and 1 base from J, the gap between germline ends came to 7 bases. CDR1 is LGHDT and CDR2 is YNNKEL in the germline V gene (reference sequence). DNA of the CDR3: TGTGCCAGCAGCCTAACGGGGAACACTGAAGCTTTCTTT. The encoded protein is CASSLTGNTEAFF.

Written as DNA, the CDR3 is TGTGCCAGCAGCCGCACTAGCGGGGGATTCTACGAGCAGTACTTC. As protein: CASSRTSGGFYEQYF. The J gene is TRBJ2-7, the V gene TRBV7-8, with 11 nucleotides matching TRBD2. The CDR3 covers 15 residues. Germline CDR1 reads SGHVS; CDR2 reads FQNEAQ. V was pared by 5 bases and J by 3 bases, with 6 bases of the junction left unmatched.

The gene calls are TRBV7-9 and TRBJ1-4; the D is unclear. The CDR3 extends over 14 amino acids. Between the trimmed V and J ends, which lost 3 bases and 7 bases, there was a span of 12 bases. Germline-derived CDR1 and CDR2 are SEHNR and FQNEAQ (reference sequence). The CDR3 region is CASSFGSIGEKLFF. The CDR3 bases are TGTGCCAGCAGCTTCGGGTCCATTGGTGAAAAACTGTTTTTT.

J is TRBJ2-7 and V is TRBV20-1, with D perhaps matching TRBD1 (5 bases). Germline V gene sequence: CDR1 DFQATT, CDR2 SNEGSKA (reference sequence). The V end lost 6 bases, the J end lost 5 bases, and 23 bases lay between the germline ends. The CDR3 spans 15 residues. CDR3 in DNA: TGCAGTGCCAGTCTCAGTTCGGCAGGGCGAAACGAGCAGTACTTC. Protein sequence: CSASLSSAGRNEQYF.